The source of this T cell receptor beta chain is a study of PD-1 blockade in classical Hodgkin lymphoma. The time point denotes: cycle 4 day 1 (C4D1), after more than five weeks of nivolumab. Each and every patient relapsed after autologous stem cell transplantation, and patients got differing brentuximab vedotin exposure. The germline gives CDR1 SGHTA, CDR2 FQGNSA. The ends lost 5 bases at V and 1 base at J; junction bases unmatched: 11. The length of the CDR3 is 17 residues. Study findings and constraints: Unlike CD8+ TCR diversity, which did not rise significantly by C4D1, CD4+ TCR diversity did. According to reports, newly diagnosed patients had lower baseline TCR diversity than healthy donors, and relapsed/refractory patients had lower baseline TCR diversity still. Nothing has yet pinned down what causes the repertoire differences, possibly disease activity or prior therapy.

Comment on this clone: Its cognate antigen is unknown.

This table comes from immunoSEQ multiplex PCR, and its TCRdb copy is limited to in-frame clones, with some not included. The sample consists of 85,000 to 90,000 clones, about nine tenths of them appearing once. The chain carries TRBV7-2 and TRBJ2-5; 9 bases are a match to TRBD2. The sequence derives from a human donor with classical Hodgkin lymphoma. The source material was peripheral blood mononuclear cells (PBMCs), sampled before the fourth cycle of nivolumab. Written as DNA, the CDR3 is TGTGCCAGCAGCCGTGAAGGGGGAGCGGGGGGCCAAGAGACCCAGTACTTC. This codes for CASSREGGAGGQETQYF.